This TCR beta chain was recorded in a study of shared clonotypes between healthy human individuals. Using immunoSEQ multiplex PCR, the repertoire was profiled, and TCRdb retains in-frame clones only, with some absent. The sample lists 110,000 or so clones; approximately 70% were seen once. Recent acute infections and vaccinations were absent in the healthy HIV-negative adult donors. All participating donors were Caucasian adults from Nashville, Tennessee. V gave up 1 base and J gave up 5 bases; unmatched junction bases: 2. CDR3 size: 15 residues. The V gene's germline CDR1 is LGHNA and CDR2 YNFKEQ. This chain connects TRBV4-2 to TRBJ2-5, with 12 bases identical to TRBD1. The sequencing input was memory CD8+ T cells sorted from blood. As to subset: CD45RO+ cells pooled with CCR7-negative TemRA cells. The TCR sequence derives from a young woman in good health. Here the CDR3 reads CASSQGGTGGETQYF. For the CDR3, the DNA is TGTGCCAGCAGCCAAGGGGGGACAGGGGGCGAGACCCAGTACTTC.